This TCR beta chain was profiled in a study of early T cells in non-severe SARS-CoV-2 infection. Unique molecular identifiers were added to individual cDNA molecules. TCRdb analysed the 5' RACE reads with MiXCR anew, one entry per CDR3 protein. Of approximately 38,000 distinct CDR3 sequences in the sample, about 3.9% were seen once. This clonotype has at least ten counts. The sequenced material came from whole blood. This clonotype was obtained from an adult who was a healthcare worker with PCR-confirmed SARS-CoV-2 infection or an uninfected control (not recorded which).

The CDR3 protein is CSASGLAGGRNEQFF. CDR3 nucleotides: TGCAGTGCTTCTGGACTAGCGGGGGGGCGGAATGAGCAGTTCTTC. This chain uses TRBV20-1 with TRBJ2-1; 15 bases agree with TRBD2. V dropped 5 bases and J dropped 7; count of bases not matched to a gene: 6. This CDR3 is built from 15 residues. Germline loops: CDR1 DFQATT, CDR2 SNEGSKA (reference sequence).